This is a list of T cell receptor beta chains from one sample in a study of cytomegalovirus exposure and HLA in healthy donors. The repertoire was sequenced with immunoSEQ multiplex PCR; TCRdb's copy has only in-frame clones and lacks some. The sample table sets out some 150,000 clones. The specimen was PBMCs. All receptors come from a woman aged 18-29 years in good health and CMV-seropositive. CDR3s include the opening cysteine and the closing phenylalanine or tryptophan. Each record gives: J gene, V gene, D gene, CDR3 protein, CDR3 DNA. The D gene is left open where the match is weak.

>TRBJ2-5|TRBV5-4|-
CASSDGQKYQETQYF
TGTGCCAGCAGCGACGGACAAAAGTACCAAGAGACCCAGTACTTC
>TRBJ2-3|TRBV5-6|-
CASSSGLRSTDTQYF
TGTGCCAGCAGCTCGGGACTCCGAAGCACAGATACGCAGTATTTT
>TRBJ2-3|TRBV6-1|TRBD1
CASSEDRDRGGDTQYF
TGTGCCAGCAGTGAAGATCGGGACAGGGGGGGGGATACGCAGTATTTT
>TRBJ2-1|TRBV5-1|TRBD2
CASSLTSGAYNEQFF
TGCGCCAGCAGCTTGACTAGCGGGGCCTACAATGAGCAGTTCTTC
>TRBJ2-4|TRBV6-1|TRBD2
CATELAGVSNIQYF
TGTGCCACCGAACTAGCGGGGGTCTCAAACATTCAGTACTTC
>TRBJ2-3|TRBV29-1|-
CSVESEFGTDTQYF
TGCAGCGTTGAAAGTGAGTTCGGCACAGATACGCAGTATTTT
>TRBJ1-4|TRBV28|-
CASSFIGGGDEKLFF
TGTGCCAGCAGCTTTATCGGGGGAGGGGACGAAAAACTGTTTTTT
>TRBJ2-7|TRBV29-1|TRBD1
CSVLSGTGFNEQYF
TGCAGCGTTCTCTCAGGGACAGGGTTCAACGAGCAGTACTTC
>TRBJ2-2|TRBV4-3|-
CASSQESGRHTGELFF
TGCGCCAGCAGCCAAGAATCCGGGAGACACACCGGGGAGCTGTTTTTT
>TRBJ2-3|TRBV4-3|TRBD2
CASSQETSGGVGTQYF
TGCGCCAGCAGCCAAGAGACTAGCGGGGGGGTGGGGACGCAGTATTTT
>TRBJ2-1|TRBV7-7|TRBD1
CASSPGGQGAGDEQFF
TGTGCCAGCAGCCCAGGCGGACAGGGGGCAGGAGATGAGCAGTTCTTC
>TRBJ2-5|TRBV15|TRBD2
CATSRAYSGGETQYF
TGTGCCACCAGCAGAGCGTACTCGGGGGGAGAGACCCAGTACTTC
>TRBJ1-1|TRBV6-6|TRBD1
CASRGGTGGTEAFF
TGTGCCAGCAGAGGGGGGACAGGGGGCACTGAAGCTTTCTTT
>TRBJ1-1|TRBV7-2|-
CASSLGQNTEAFF
TGTGCCAGCAGCCTCGGACAGAACACTGAAGCTTTCTTT
>TRBJ2-3|TRBV5-1|TRBD2
CASSLGLAEDTQYF
TGCGCCAGCAGCTTGGGACTAGCGGAAGATACGCAGTATTTT
>TRBJ1-1|TRBV18|-
CASSPQNSLNTEAFF
TGTGCCAGCTCACCACAAAACAGCTTGAACACTGAAGCTTTCTTT
>TRBJ1-2|TRBV6-5|-
CASSYGAGFNSYGYTF
TGTGCCAGCAGTTACGGTGCAGGGTTCAATTCCTATGGCTACACCTTC
>TRBJ2-7|TRBV7-2|TRBD1
CASSLDRGTYEQYF
TGTGCCAGCAGCTTAGACAGGGGAACCTACGAGCAGTACTTC
>TRBJ2-7|TRBV5-4|TRBD1
CASSSGGQGFYEQYF
TGTGCCAGCAGCTCGGGTGGACAGGGATTCTACGAGCAGTACTTC
>TRBJ2-3|TRBV9|TRBD2
CASSVVASGGLTDTQYF
TGTGCCAGCAGCGTAGTGGCTAGCGGGGGCCTCACAGATACGCAGTATTTT
>TRBJ2-7|TRBV6-4|TRBD1
CASSVSGQGRYEQYF
TGTGCCAGCAGTGTCTCCGGACAGGGACGCTACGAGCAGTACTTC
>TRBJ2-5|TRBV7-9|-
CASSLRAAETQYF
TGTGCCAGCAGCTTACGAGCGGCAGAGACCCAGTACTTC
>TRBJ2-5|TRBV2|TRBD1
CASSGQGRETQYF
TGTGCCAGCAGTGGACAGGGGAGAGAGACCCAGTACTTC
>TRBJ1-1|TRBV19|-
CASKRGQAEGYTEAFF
TGTGCCAGTAAAAGGGGCCAGGCTGAAGGGTACACTGAAGCTTTCTTT
>TRBJ2-3|TRBV28|TRBD2
CASSSPGGWGTDTQYF
TGTGCCAGCAGTTCCCCGGGAGGGTGGGGCACAGATACGCAGTATTTT
>TRBJ2-7|TRBV27|-
CASSREGHLTFSYEQYF
TGTGCCAGCAGTCGAGAGGGACATCTCACTTTCTCCTACGAGCAGTACTTC
>TRBJ1-1|TRBV9|TRBD1
CASSVEGANTEAFF
TGTGCCAGCAGCGTAGAGGGGGCGAACACTGAAGCTTTCTTT